These 18 T cell receptor beta chains share one sample of origin, sequenced in a study of T cells after yellow fever vaccination (dated 2019 in TCRdb). Libraries came from 5' RACE. Sequencing took place on an Illumina HiSeq 2500. TCRdb cleaned the public reads at Q25 with fastp, built clones with MiXCR and kept in-frame beta chains. Duplicate CDR3 protein sequences are folded into a single record with the most common DNA and genes. Counted in this sample were roughly 310,000 distinct CDR3 sequences; 8% to 10% of them appeared once. The top ten constitute about a sixth of the sample. In light of the paper, this sample's treatment or condition label describes: live attenuated yellow fever vaccine strain. The sample was PBMCs, taken on the day of the first yellow fever vaccination. The source of these receptors is a young man who received the YFV17D yellow fever vaccine.

This sequence joins TRBV12-3 or TRBV12-4 and TRBJ2-7; D is unclear. The CDR3 has 14 residues. V shed 5 bases and J shed 1 base, with 12 bases lying between them. This CDR3 is CASSPSDGSYEQYF. The CDR3 DNA reads TGTGCCAGCAGTCCATCGGACGGATCCTACGAGCAGTACTTC.

This clonotype was recorded a few times. The chain recombines TRBV5-1 with TRBJ1-4; D possibly corresponds to TRBD1 (5 bases). There are 16 residues in the CDR3. The V gene's germline CDR1 is SGHRS and CDR2 YFSETQ. V shed 0 bases and J shed 3 bases, with 12 bases lying between them. The CDR3 coding sequence is TGCGCCAGCAGCTTGGTGGCGGGGACGGCTAATGAAAAACTGTTTTTT. Protein sequence: CASSLVAGTANEKLFF.

Only a few counts were recorded for this clonotype. This chain links TRBV4-2 with TRBJ1-2, with D hard to call. Trimming stripped 0 bases from V and 5 bases from J, with 7 bases between. Germline CDR1 and CDR2: LGHNA and YNFKEQ. The CDR3 spans 13 residues. CDR3 coding DNA: TGTGCCAGCAGCCAAGATCCCCCATATGGCTACACCTTC. Translating it yields CASSQDPPYGYTF.

The chain carries TRBV20-1 and TRBJ1-2; weak D call: TRBD1 (5 bases). The CDR3 loop spans 14 amino acids. Germline CDR1 is DFQATT and CDR2 is SNEGSKA (reference sequence). Trimming removed 6 bases from V and 4 bases from J, with 18 bases in between. The CDR3 protein is CSALGPRIVYGYTF. In DNA, the CDR3 is TGCAGTGCCCTGGGACCTCGGATCGTCTATGGCTACACCTTC.

The chain combines TRBV5-1 with TRBJ2-2, with D tentatively TRBD1 or TRBD2 (6 bases each). V lost 4 bases to trimming and J lost 6 bases, with 16 bases between them. CDR1 SGHRS and CDR2 YFSETQ come from the germline V gene. CDR3 size: 15 residues. In nucleotides, the CDR3 is TGCGCCAGCAGCCGGAGGGGGATCCAAGCCGGGGAGCTGTTTTTT. Its protein is CASSRRGIQAGELFF.

In this sample, this clonotype turned up a few times. V is TRBV5-1 and J is TRBJ2-1, with 12 bases fitting TRBD2. The germline V gene encodes CDR1 SGHRS and CDR2 YFSETQ. V was pared by 0 bases and J by 8 bases, with 6 bases of the junction left unmatched. The CDR3 contains 16 residues. This CDR3 is CASSLGASGGADEQFF. In nucleotides, the CDR3 is TGCGCCAGCAGCTTGGGGGCTAGCGGGGGGGCCGATGAGCAGTTCTTC. The whole variable domain, remainder taken from reference TRBV5-1 and TRBJ2-1, is KAGVTQTPRYLIKTRGQQVTLSCSPISGHRSVSWYQQTPGQGLQFLFEYFSETQRNKGNFPGRFSGRQFSNSRSEMNVSTLELGDSALYLCASSLGASGGADEQFFGPGTRLTVL.

The chain combines TRBV15 with TRBJ2-1, with a tentative D call TRBD2 (6 bases). The CDR3 is made up of 16 amino acids. The germline V gene encodes CDR1 LNHNV and CDR2 YYDKDF (reference sequence). Trimming removed 4 bases from V and 6 bases from J, with 19 bases in between. The DNA for the CDR3 is TGTGCCACCAGCATAGGAGGGACGGGACTCCTCAATGAGCAGTTCTTC. Its translation: CATSIGGTGLLNEQFF. Drawing the rest from reference TRBV15 and TRBJ2-1, the complete variable domain is DAMVIQNPRYQVTQFGKPVTLSCSQTLNHNVMYWYQQKSSQAPKLLFHYYDKDFNNEADTPDNFQSRRPNTSFCFLDIRSPGLGDTAMYLCATSIGGTGLLNEQFFGPGTRLTVL.

CDR3 residues: CASSQGHTEAFF. CDR3 nucleotides: TGTGCCAGCAGCCAAGGACACACTGAAGCTTTCTTT. This chain uses TRBV7-9 with TRBJ1-1; D remains ambiguous. Trimming pared 5 bases from V and 3 bases from J, leaving 7 bases between. The length of the CDR3 is 12 residues. Germline V gene sequence: CDR1 SEHNR, CDR2 FQNEAQ (reference sequence).

In the case of this clonotype: The junction shows a germline mismatch at one end, possibly a read error. The chain has TRBV19 and TRBJ2-5; D possibly corresponds to TRBD2 (5 bases). The CDR3 has 13 residues. Germline CDR1 and CDR2: LNHDA and SQIVND (reference sequence). In DNA, the CDR3 is TGTTCCAGTAGTATGACCCGGGGAGAGACCCAGTACTTC. It translates to CSSSMTRGETQYF.

This clonotype was seen more than once but under ten times. The rearrangement uses TRBV28 and TRBJ1-5; D is undetermined. The CDR3 consists of 13 residues. V lost 5 bases to trimming and J lost 7 bases, with 12 bases between them. Germline V gene sequence: CDR1 MDHEN, CDR2 SYDVKM. The CDR3 region has the DNA TGTGCCAGCAGTCGTCCGTTGGTCCAGCCCCAGCATTTT. Amino acid sequence: CASSRPLVQPQHF.

This clonotype was seen only a few times. Mismatch with germline at one junction end may stem from a read error. The rearrangement uses TRBV5-1 and TRBJ1-1, with D hard to call. Germline CDR1 is SGHRS and CDR2 is YFSETQ. This CDR3 region has 12 residues. CDR3 sequence (DNA): TGCGCCAGCAGGTTGGGAAACACTGAAGCTTTCTTT. It yields the protein CASRLGNTEAFF.

As to this clonotype: The junction and the germline gene differ at one end; a read error may be behind it. The V call is TRBV5-1, the J call TRBJ1-5; possible D gene TRBD1, 6 bases. CDR3 length: 13 amino acids. In germline, CDR1 is SGHRS, CDR2 YFSETQ. CDR3 residues: CASSLQGNQPLHF. CDR3 DNA: TGCGCCAGCAGCTTACAGGGAAATCAGCCCCTGCATTTT.

The V call is TRBV5-6, the J call TRBJ2-1; the D gene is possibly TRBD2 (5 bases). Germline V gives CDR1 SGHDT, CDR2 YYEEEE. This CDR3 contains 15 residues. The V end lost 4 bases, the J end lost 2 bases, and 13 bases lay between the germline ends. CDR3 nucleotide sequence: TGTGCCAGCAGCCCGCACGGGGTTGCCTACAATGAGCAGTTCTTC. Translation gives CASSPHGVAYNEQFF. The full variable domain, its missing parts supplied by reference TRBV5-6 and TRBJ2-1, is DAGVTQSPTHLIKTRGQQVTLRCSPKSGHDTVSWYQQALGQGPQFIFQYYEEEERQRGNFPDRFSGHQFPNYSSELNVNALLLGDSALYLCASSPHGVAYNEQFFGPGTRLTVL.

The sample holds a few counts of this clonotype. V usage is TRBV12-3 or TRBV12-4 and J usage is TRBJ1-5; D unresolved. V lost 9 bases and J 0 bases, leaving 12 bases between the germline ends. The CDR3 extends over 14 amino acids. As DNA, the CDR3 is TGTGCCAGTGGACGGGATTATAGCAATCAGCCCCAGCATTTT. Translating it yields CASGRDYSNQPQHF.

This clonotype was observed many times. The chain uses TRBV6-1 and TRBJ1-1, with D uncertain. Germline-derived CDR1 and CDR2 are MNHNS and SASEGT. This CDR3 has 14 amino acids. Trimming shortened V by 3 bases and J by 3 bases, and 11 bases separated the two germline ends. The CDR3 region is CASSDPREDTEAFF. CDR3 coding DNA: TGTGCCAGCAGTGACCCCAGAGAGGACACTGAAGCTTTCTTT.

This chain joins TRBV7-9 and TRBJ1-2; a possible D gene is TRBD1 (6 bases). The CDR3 runs 14 residues. The germline CDR1 and CDR2 sequences are SEHNR and FQNEAQ (reference sequence). The V and J ends lost 1 base and 4 bases respectively, with 10 bases between them. The CDR3, as DNA: TGTGCCAGCAGCTTAGATCCGACAGGCTATGGCTACACCTTC. This encodes CASSLDPTGYGYTF.

The J gene is TRBJ2-3, the V gene TRBV2; the D is unclear. This CDR3 is 12 amino acids long. Germline CDR1 is SNHLY and CDR2 is FYNNEI. Trimming removed 8 bases at V and 5 bases at J, with 11 bases between. The chain's CDR3 is CASSADEDTQYF. DNA for the CDR3: TGTGCCAGCTCGGCTGACGAAGATACGCAGTATTTT.

At least ten counts were recorded for this clonotype. The V gene is TRBV7-2, the J gene TRBJ2-3, with TRBD2 identical over 10 bases. V shed 5 bases and J 2 bases; nucleotides not matched to a gene: 7. The CDR3 is 16 amino acids. Germline values: CDR1 SGHTA, CDR2 FQGNSA. The CDR3 DNA sequence: TGTGCCAGCAGCGCGTGGACTAGCGGCGCCACAGATACGCAGTATTTT. Translating gives CASSAWTSGATDTQYF.